The source of this T cell receptor beta chain is a study of metastatic and nonmetastatic thyroid tumors. This clone was seen at least ten times. What it binds is unknown. The CDR3 consists of 15 residues. Germline V gene lookup returns CDR1 SGHKS and CDR2 YYEKEE (reference sequence). V was shortened by 3 bases and J by 4 bases, with 14 bases between the two germline ends. Among the patients, none had received any treatment before thyroid surgery. Study outcomes and limitations: Reportedly, malignant thyroid tumors had significantly higher TCR beta diversity than benign nodules, in blood and tumor.

TCRdb ran MiXCR on the PCR reads. The table lists 46,000 or so clones, about 15% of them singletons. The J gene is TRBJ1-3, the V gene TRBV5-5, with D hard to call. The sample comprised blood. This TCR was sampled from a female donor with papillary thyroid cancer or a benign thyroid nodule (not recorded which). Some clones in this sample may be carry-over from other donors' samples. CDR3 amino acids: CASSYDTIGGNTIYF. DNA of the CDR3: TGTGCCAGCAGCTACGACACTATAGGGGGAAACACCATATATTTT.